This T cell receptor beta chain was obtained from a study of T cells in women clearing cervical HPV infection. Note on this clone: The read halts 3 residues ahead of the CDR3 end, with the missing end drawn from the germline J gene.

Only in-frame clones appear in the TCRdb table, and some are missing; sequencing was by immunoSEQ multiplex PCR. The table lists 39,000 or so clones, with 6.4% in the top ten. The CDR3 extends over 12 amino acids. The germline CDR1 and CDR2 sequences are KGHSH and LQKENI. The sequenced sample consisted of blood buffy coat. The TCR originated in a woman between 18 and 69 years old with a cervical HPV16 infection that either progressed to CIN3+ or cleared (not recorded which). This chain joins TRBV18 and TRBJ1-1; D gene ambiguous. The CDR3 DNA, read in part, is TGTGCCAGCTCACCACCGGCCGCCATT. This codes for CASSPPAAI. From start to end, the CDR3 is CASSPPAAIAFF.